The 21 T cell receptor beta chains below were found in one sample sequenced in a study of identical twins. TCRdb analysed the 5' RACE reads with MiXCR anew, one entry per CDR3 protein. Counted here are approximately 1.8 million distinct CDR3 sequences, under 35% occurring once; the ten biggest clones make up about 0.27%. Input material: cord blood. Receptors originate from a newborn girl in good health.

This clonotype was picked up a small number of times. The chain has TRBV6-6 and TRBJ2-4; D uncertain. The V gene lost 0 bases and the J gene lost 2 bases, with 8 bases spanning the gap. The germline gives CDR1 MNHNY, CDR2 SVGAGI (reference sequence). This CDR3 spans 15 amino acids. The CDR3 reads CASSYSYRSKNIQYF. CDR3 nucleotides: TGTGCCAGCAGTTACTCGTACAGATCCAAAAACATTCAGTACTTC.

This clonotype appeared a few times. This sequence joins TRBV5-1 and TRBJ2-3; D gene uncertain. The CDR3 contains 13 residues. CDR1 is SGHRS, CDR2 YFSETQ, per germline. V was cut by 2 bases and J by 2 bases, with 6 bases left in between. The CDR3 loop is CASSFEVTDTQYF. The DNA for the CDR3 is TGCGCCAGCAGCTTCGAGGTCACAGATACGCAGTATTTT.

The J gene is TRBJ2-7, the V gene TRBV20-1; TRBD2 aligns across 7 bases. The DNA end is more similar to TRBJ2-5, so the J call may be wrong. CDR3 length: 13 residues. The germline CDR1 and CDR2 sequences are DFQATT and SNEGSKA (reference sequence). The CDR3, as DNA: TGCAGTGCTAGAACAGCGGGGCTAGAGACCCAGTACTTC. Its protein product is CSARTAGLETQYF.

This clonotype was recorded at least ten times. The CDR3 reads CASSFATGNTEAFF. The CDR3 region has the DNA TGTGCCAGCAGCTTCGCGACAGGCAACACTGAAGCTTTCTTT. The chain is built from TRBV7-2 and TRBJ1-1; perhaps TRBD1 as D (6 bases). V was clipped by 3 bases and J by 2 bases, with 10 bases between them. Germline V gives CDR1 SGHTA, CDR2 FQGNSA. There are 14 residues in the CDR3.

The CDR3 is CASSLVTGRQETQYF. The CDR3 DNA follows: TGTGCCAGCAGCTTAGTAACAGGACGACAAGAGACCCAGTACTTC. The gene calls are TRBV7-2 and TRBJ2-5, with D possibly TRBD1 on 5 matching bases. This CDR3 contains 15 residues. V lost 1 base and J 2 bases, leaving 11 bases between the germline ends. The germline V gene encodes CDR1 SGHTA and CDR2 FQGNSA.

This clonotype was counted between two and nine times. The chain combines TRBV11-2 with TRBJ1-2; 8 bases line up with TRBD1. Germline V gene data show CDR1 as SGHAT and CDR2 as FQNNGV. V lost 4 bases to trimming and J lost 6 bases; unmatched junction nucleotides: 10. The CDR3 covers 15 residues. The CDR3 spells CASSSQGASLNGYTF. The CDR3 nucleotides are TGTGCCAGCAGCTCTCAGGGGGCCTCCTTAAATGGCTACACCTTC.

This clonotype appeared many times. The chain couples TRBV6-6 to TRBJ2-7; 7 nucleotides agree with TRBD2. CDR1 and CDR2 from the germline V gene are MNHNY and SVGAGI (reference sequence). This CDR3 is 13 amino acids long. V was clipped by 4 bases and J by 3 bases; unmatched bases: 3. CDR3 in amino acids: CASSSGLRYEQYF. DNA of the CDR3: TGTGCCAGCAGTTCGGGACTACGCTACGAGCAGTACTTC.

Details on this clonotype: This may arise from a read error, as a much more abundant clone is one base away. This chain links TRBV7-6 with TRBJ1-2, with no clear D. The germline V and J ends were trimmed by 1 base and 6 bases, with 21 bases remaining between them. This CDR3 spans 17 amino acids. Germline V gene sequence: CDR1 SGHVS, CDR2 FNYEAQ. CDR3 bases: TGTGCCAGCAGCTTAGGCCCCTCCGGAGTTCGGAACAATGGCTACACCTTC. This encodes CASSLGPSGVRNNGYTF.

This clonotype was found a few times. The gene calls are TRBV29-1 and TRBJ2-7; the D call may be TRBD1 or TRBD2 (6 bases each). Deletions cut 2 bases from V and 5 bases from J, with 10 bases between. The CDR3 consists of 12 residues. CDR1 is SQVTM and CDR2 is ANQGSEA in the germline V gene. CDR3: CSVEQGRNEQYF. Written as DNA, the CDR3 is TGCAGCGTTGAACAGGGGAGGAACGAGCAGTACTTC.

This clonotype was counted between two and nine times. V usage is TRBV10-2 and J usage is TRBJ2-5, with 10 bases aligning to TRBD2. V lost 1 base and J lost 13; bases outside the gene matches: 9. This CDR3 is built from 14 residues. CDR1 is WSHSY, CDR2 SAAADI, per germline. The CDR3 is CASSEWTSGYSRYF. The DNA of the CDR3 is TGCGCCAGCAGTGAGTGGACTAGCGGATACTCTCGGTACTTC.

The table lists this clonotype with a few counts. The rearrangement uses TRBV2 and TRBJ1-5, with D possibly matching TRBD1 (5 bases). Germline V gene data show CDR1 as SNHLY and CDR2 as FYNNEI. Between the trimmed V and J ends, which lost 6 bases and 7 bases, there was a span of 13 bases. The CDR3 totals 13 residues. CDR3 nucleotides: TGTGCCAGCAGCCACGACGAGGGGCAGCCCCAGCATTTT. Its protein is CASSHDEGQPQHF.

V gene TRBV19 combines with J gene TRBJ1-1; D remains unclear. Germline V gene lookup returns CDR1 LNHDA and CDR2 SQIVND (reference sequence). The germline V and J ends were trimmed by 6 bases and 5 bases, with 16 bases remaining between them. This CDR3 contains 14 residues. DNA for the CDR3: TGTGCCAGTAGCGGGGAGTACCTCGGGACTGAAGCTTTCTTT. It specifies CASSGEYLGTEAFF. The full variable domain, completed using reference TRBV19 and TRBJ1-1, is DGGITQSPKYLFRKEGQNVTLSCEQNLNHDAMYWYRQDPGQGLRLIYYSQIVNDFQKGDIAEGYSVSREKKESFPLTVTSAQKNPTAFYLCASSGEYLGTEAFFGQGTRLTVV.

The V call is TRBV19, the J call TRBJ1-5; the D is unclear. CDR1 and CDR2 from the germline V gene are LNHDA and SQIVND (reference sequence). Trimming took off 1 base at V and 3 bases at J, with 10 bases between the two ends. The CDR3 contains 15 residues. DNA of the CDR3: TGTGCCAGTAGTATAGTGCCGGGGTCCAATCAGCCCCAGCATTTT. Its translation: CASSIVPGSNQPQHF.

This sequence joins TRBV28 and TRBJ2-5; 8 bases are a match to TRBD2. Germline CDR1 reads MDHEN; CDR2 reads SYDVKM. Trimming removed 3 bases from V and 5 bases from J; junction bases left unmatched: 11. CDR3 length equals 16 residues. The CDR3 DNA sequence: TGTGCCAGCAGTTTGCTCGGGAGGGCCCTATCGGAGACCCAGTACTTC. It specifies CASSLLGRALSETQYF. Looking up the rest from reference TRBV28 and TRBJ2-5 gives the full variable domain: DVKVTQSSRYLVKRTGEKVFLECVQDMDHENMFWYRQDPGLGLRLIYFSYDVKMKEKGDIPEGYSVSREKKERFSLILESASTNQTSMYLCASSLLGRALSETQYFGPGTRLLVL.

V usage is TRBV3-1 and J usage is TRBJ2-1; 10 bases agree with TRBD1. CDR3 length: 17 residues. Germline trimming cut 0 bases from V and 7 bases from J; bases unmatched to any gene: 9. The germline gives CDR1 LGHDT, CDR2 YNNKEL (reference sequence). The CDR3 loop reads CASSQDWTGGCGNEQFF. DNA for the CDR3: TGTGCCAGCAGCCAAGATTGGACAGGGGGATGCGGAAATGAGCAGTTCTTC.

V and J are TRBV14 and TRBJ2-3; 8 bases align to TRBD1. V was pared by 6 bases and J by 5 bases, with 7 bases of the junction left unmatched. The CDR3 extends over 14 amino acids. Germline CDR1 SGHDN, CDR2 FVKESK. CDR3 coding DNA: TGTGCCAGCAGGCAGACAGGGGCGAGAGATACGCAGTATTTT. This translates into CASRQTGARDTQYF.

The chain uses TRBV9 and TRBJ1-6; 12 nucleotides agree with TRBD1. Looked up from germline, CDR1 is SGDLS and CDR2 is YYNGEE. The CDR3 has 20 residues. Unmatched junction bases numbered 12, after V lost 4 bases and J lost 1 base. This CDR3 reads CASSPSLGTGGISYNSPLHF. CDR3 coding DNA: TGTGCCAGCAGCCCGTCTTTGGGGACAGGGGGCATATCCTATAATTCACCCCTCCACTTT.

The CDR3 DNA reads TGTGCCAGCAGTGACTTCAGGGGCCTCTCCTATAATTCACCCCTCCACTTT. Protein product: CASSDFRGLSYNSPLHF. J is TRBJ1-6 and V is TRBV6-1, with D perhaps TRBD1 (6 bases). V lost 3 bases and J lost 0, with 12 bases in between. The germline gives CDR1 MNHNS, CDR2 SASEGT. The CDR3 runs 17 residues.

There are a few counts of this clonotype. The gene calls are TRBV5-1 and TRBJ2-1; D could derive from TRBD1 or TRBD2 (5 bases each). The V end was cut by 1 base, the J end by 15 bases, with 17 bases between. This CDR3 is built from 13 residues. Germline values: CDR1 SGHRS, CDR2 YFSETQ. The CDR3 bases are TGCGCCAGCAGCTTGTCAGAGGGGACCTCTTGGTTCTTC. This codes for CASSLSEGTSWFF.

The genes are TRBV6-5 and TRBJ2-2, with TRBD1 as a possible D gene (6 bases). Germline-derived CDR1 and CDR2 are MNHEY and SVGAGI. CDR3 length equals 15 residues. V dropped 0 bases and J dropped 2 bases, with 7 bases sitting between them. This CDR3 is CASSYSGANTGELFF. DNA of the CDR3: TGTGCCAGCAGTTACTCGGGGGCCAACACCGGGGAGCTGTTTTTT.

In this sample, this clonotype turned up a few times. V is TRBV7-2 and J is TRBJ2-5; 7 bases are shared with TRBD2. Germline CDR1 reads SGHTA; CDR2 reads FQGNSA. The CDR3 loop spans 14 amino acids. With 7 bases clipped from V and 0 bases from J, the junction kept 5 bases outside the gene matches. This CDR3 reads CASTFSGYQETQYF. DNA of the CDR3: TGTGCCAGCACATTTAGCGGGTACCAAGAGACCCAGTACTTC.